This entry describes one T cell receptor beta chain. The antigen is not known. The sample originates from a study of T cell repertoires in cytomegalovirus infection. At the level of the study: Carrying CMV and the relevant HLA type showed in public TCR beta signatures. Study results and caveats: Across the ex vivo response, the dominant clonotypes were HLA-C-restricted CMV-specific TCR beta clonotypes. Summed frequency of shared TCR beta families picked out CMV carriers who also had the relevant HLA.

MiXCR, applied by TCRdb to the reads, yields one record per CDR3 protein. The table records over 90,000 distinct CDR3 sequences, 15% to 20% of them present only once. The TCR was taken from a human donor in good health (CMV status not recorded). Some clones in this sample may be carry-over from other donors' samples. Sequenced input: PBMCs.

CDR3 loop: CATSRATSGGYNEQFF. CDR3 DNA: TGTGCCACCAGCAGAGCTACTAGCGGGGGATACAATGAGCAGTTCTTC. The chain uses TRBV15 and TRBJ2-1, with 11 bases lining up with TRBD2. Germline CDR1 LNHNV, CDR2 YYDKDF (reference sequence). After removal of 1 base from V and 4 bases from J, the junction contained 3 bases not matched to a gene. This CDR3 comprises 16 residues.